The table lists the clone carrying this T cell receptor beta chain with many counts. Its antigen is not known. Using its own MiXCR run on the reads, TCRdb lists one record per CDR3 protein. The data hold more than 150,000 distinct CDR3 sequences, with 23% observed a single time. The CDR3 covers 11 residues. Germline CDR1 SGHVS, CDR2 FQNEAQ. The V gene lost 4 bases and the J gene lost 5 bases, with 3 bases spanning the gap. The sample comes from a study of T cell repertoires in cytomegalovirus infection. Across the whole study: Carrying CMV and the relevant HLA type showed in public TCR beta signatures.

General observations from the study: Across the ex vivo response, the dominant clonotypes were HLA-C-restricted CMV-specific TCR beta clonotypes.

Input material: PBMCs. The chain joins TRBV7-8 to TRBJ2-1; D gene unclear. The sequence came from a human donor in good health (CMV status not recorded). Some clones in this sample may be carry-over from other donors' samples. CDR3 DNA: TGTGCCAGCAGCTCAGACAATGAGCAGTTCTTC. Amino acids: CASSSDNEQFF.